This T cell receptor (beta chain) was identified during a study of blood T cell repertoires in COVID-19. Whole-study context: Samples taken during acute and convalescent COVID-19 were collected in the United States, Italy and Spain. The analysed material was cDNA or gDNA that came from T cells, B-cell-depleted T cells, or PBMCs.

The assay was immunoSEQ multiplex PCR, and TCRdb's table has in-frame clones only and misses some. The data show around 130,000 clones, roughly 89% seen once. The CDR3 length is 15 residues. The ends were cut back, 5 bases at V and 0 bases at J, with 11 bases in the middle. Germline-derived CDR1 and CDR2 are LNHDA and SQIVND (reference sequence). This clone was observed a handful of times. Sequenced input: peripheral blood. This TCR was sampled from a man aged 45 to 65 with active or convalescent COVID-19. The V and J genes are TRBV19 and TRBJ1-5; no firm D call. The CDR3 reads CASSLYTYSNQPQHF. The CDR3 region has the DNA TGTGCCAGTAGTCTTTACACGTATAGCAATCAGCCCCAGCATTTT.